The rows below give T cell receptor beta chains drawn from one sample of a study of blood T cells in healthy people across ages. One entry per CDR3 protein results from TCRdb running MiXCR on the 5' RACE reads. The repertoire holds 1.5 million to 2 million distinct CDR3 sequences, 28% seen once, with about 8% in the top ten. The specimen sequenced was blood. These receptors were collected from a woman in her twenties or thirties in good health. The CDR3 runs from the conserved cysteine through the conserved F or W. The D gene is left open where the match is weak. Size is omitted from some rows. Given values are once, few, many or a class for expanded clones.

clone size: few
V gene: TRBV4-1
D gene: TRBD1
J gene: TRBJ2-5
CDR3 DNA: TGCGCCAGCAGCCAAAGAAAGGAGTTTGGCAGGGGGCAGGAGACCCAGTACTTC
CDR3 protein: CASSQRKEFGRGQETQYF

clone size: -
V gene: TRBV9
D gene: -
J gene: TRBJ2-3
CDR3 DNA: TGTGCCAGCAGCGTTTCGGCCCTCGGCACAGATACGCAGTATTTT
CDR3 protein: CASSVSALGTDTQYF

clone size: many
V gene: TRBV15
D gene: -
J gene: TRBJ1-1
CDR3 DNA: TGTGCCACCAGCCCACGGACGTGGGACACTGAAGCTTTCTTT
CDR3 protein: CATSPRTWDTEAFF

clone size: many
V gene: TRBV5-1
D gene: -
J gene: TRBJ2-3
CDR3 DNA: TGCGCCAGCAGCTTGCGGAGGGGGGATACGCAGTATTTT
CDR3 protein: CASSLRRGDTQYF

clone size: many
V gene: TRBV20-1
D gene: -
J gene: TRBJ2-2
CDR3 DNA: TGCAGTGCTAGAGACTGGCAGAACACCGGGGAGCTGTTTTTT
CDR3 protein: CSARDWQNTGELFF

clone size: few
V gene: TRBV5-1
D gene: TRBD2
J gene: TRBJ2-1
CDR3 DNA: TGCGCCAGCAGCTTCACTAGCGGCCGAAGCTCCTACAATGAGCGGTACTTC
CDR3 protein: CASSFTSGRSSYNERYF

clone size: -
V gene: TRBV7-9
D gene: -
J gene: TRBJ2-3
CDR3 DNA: TGTGCCAGCAGCTTAGCGCTTGGAGAGGGGGTTTGGACAGATACGCAGTATTTT
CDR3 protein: CASSLALGEGVWTDTQYF

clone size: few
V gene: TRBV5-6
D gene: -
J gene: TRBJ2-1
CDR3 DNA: TGTGCCAGCAGCTCTACCATCCTTCGCGAGCAGTTCTTC
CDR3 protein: CASSSTILREQFF

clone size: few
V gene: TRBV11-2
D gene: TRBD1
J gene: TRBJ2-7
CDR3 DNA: TGTGCCAGCAGCTTAGAAAGGACAGGGCGCTACGAGCAGTACTTC
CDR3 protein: CASSLERTGRYEQYF

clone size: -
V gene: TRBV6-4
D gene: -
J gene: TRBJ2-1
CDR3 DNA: TGTGCCAGCAGTACCTCGAGGGGCGCCTGGCAGTTCTTC
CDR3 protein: CASSTSRGAWQFF

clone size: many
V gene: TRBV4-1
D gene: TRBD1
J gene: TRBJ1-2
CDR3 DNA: TGCGCCAGCAGCCAACCAACCGGGACAGGGACGTTAGTTGGCTATGGCTACACCTTC
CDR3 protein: CASSQPTGTGTLVGYGYTF

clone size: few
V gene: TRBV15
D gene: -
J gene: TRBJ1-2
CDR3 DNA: TGTGCCACCAGCAAAGCACCGGGCTATGGCTACACCTTC
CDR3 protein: CATSKAPGYGYTF

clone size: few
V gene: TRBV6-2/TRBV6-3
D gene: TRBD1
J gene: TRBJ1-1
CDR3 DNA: TGTGCCAGCAGTTACTCCGGGACAGGGTTTCGGAAAAACACTGAAGCTTTCTTT
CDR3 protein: CASSYSGTGFRKNTEAFF